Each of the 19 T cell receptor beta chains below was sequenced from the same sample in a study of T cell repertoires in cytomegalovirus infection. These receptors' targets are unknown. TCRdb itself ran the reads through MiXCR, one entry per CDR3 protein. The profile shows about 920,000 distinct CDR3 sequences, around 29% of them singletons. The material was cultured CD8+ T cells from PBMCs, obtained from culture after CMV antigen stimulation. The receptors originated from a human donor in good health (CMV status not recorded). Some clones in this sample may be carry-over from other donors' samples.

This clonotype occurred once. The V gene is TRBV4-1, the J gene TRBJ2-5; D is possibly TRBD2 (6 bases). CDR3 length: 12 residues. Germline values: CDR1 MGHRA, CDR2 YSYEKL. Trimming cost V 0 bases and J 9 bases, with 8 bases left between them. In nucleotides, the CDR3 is TGCGCCAGCAGCCAAGATTGGGAGGCCCAGTACTTC. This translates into CASSQDWEAQYF.

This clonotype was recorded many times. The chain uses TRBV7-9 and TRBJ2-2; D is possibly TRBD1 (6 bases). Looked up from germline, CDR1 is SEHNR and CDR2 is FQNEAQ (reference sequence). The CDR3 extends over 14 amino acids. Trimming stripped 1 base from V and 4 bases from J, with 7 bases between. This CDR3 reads CASSLGTATGELFF. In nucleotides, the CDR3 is TGTGCCAGCAGCTTAGGGACAGCCACCGGGGAGCTGTTTTTT. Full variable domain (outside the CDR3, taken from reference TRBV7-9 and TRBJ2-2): DTGVSQNPRHKITKRGQNVTFRCDPISEHNRLYWYRQTLGQGPEFLTYFQNEAQLEKSRLLSDRFSAERPKGSFSTLEIQRTEQGDSAMYLCASSLGTATGELFFGEGSRLTVL.

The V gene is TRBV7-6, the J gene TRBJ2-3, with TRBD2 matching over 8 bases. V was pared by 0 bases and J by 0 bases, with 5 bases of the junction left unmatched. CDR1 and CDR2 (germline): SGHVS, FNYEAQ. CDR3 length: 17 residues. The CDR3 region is CASSLAPAGASTDTQYF. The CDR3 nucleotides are TGTGCCAGCAGCTTAGCCCCAGCGGGGGCAAGCACAGATACGCAGTATTTT.

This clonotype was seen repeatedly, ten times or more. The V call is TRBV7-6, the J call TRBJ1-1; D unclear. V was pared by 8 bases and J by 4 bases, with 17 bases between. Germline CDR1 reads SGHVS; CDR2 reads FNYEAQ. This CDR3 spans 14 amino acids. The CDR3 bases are TGTGCCAGCCGCCGGGCAGCGACGGGCACTGAAGCTTTCTTT. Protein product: CASRRAATGTEAFF. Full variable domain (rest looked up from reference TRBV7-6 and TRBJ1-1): GAGVSQSPRYKVTKRGQDVALRCDPISGHVSLYWYRQALGQGPEFLTYFNYEAQQDKSGLPNDRFSAERPEGSISTLTIQRTEQRDSAMYRCASRRAATGTEAFFGQGTRLTVV.

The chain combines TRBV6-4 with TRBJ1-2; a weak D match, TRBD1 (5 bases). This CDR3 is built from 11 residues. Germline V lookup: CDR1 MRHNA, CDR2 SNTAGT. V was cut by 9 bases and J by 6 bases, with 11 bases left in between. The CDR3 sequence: CARAPTDGYTF. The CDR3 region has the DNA TGTGCCAGGGCTCCGACAGATGGCTACACCTTC.

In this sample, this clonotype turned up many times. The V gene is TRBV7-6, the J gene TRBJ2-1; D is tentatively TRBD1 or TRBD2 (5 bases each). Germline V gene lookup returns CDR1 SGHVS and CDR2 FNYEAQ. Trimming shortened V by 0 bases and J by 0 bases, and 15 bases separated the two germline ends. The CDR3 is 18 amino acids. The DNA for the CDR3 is TGTGCCAGCAGCTTAGCGGCCCCCAGGGACCTCTCCTACAATGAGCAGTTCTTC. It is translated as CASSLAAPRDLSYNEQFF.

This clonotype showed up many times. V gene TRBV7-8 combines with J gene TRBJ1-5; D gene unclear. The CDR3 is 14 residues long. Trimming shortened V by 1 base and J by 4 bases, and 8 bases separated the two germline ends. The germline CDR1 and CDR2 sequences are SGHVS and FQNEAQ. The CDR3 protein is CASSLEVINQPQHF. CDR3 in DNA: TGTGCCAGCAGCTTAGAGGTGATAAATCAGCCCCAGCATTTT.

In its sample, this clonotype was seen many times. In DNA, the CDR3 is TGTGCCAGCAGCTTAGACAGGGCTTATGGCTACACCTTC. This sequence encodes CASSLDRAYGYTF. J is TRBJ1-2 and V is TRBV7-8; D is perhaps TRBD1 (6 bases). The V gene's germline CDR1 is SGHVS and CDR2 FQNEAQ. This CDR3 comprises 13 residues. V gave up 1 base and J gave up 5 bases, with 8 bases separating them.

The CDR3 loop is CASSSSGTAKNIQYF. The CDR3 DNA reads as TGTGCCAGCAGTTCATCAGGGACGGCCAAAAACATTCAGTACTTC. The genes are TRBV5-4 and TRBJ2-4; D may match TRBD1 or TRBD2 (5 bases each). Germline V gene sequence: CDR1 SGHNT, CDR2 YYREEE (reference sequence). V lost 5 bases and J 1 base, leaving 13 bases between the germline ends. The CDR3 has 15 amino acids.

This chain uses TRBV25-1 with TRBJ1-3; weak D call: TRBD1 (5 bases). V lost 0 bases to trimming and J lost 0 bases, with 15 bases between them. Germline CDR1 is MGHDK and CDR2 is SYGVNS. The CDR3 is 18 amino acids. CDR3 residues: CASSEYFGGADSGNTIYF. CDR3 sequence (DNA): TGTGCCAGCAGTGAATATTTCGGAGGGGCCGACTCTGGAAACACCATATATTTT.

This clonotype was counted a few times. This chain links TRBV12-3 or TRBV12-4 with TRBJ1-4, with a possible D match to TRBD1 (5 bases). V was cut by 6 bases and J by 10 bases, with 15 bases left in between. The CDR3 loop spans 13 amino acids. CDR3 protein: CASSQQRGRKLFF. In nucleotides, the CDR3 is TGTGCCAGCAGCCAACAGAGGGGCAGAAAACTGTTTTTT.

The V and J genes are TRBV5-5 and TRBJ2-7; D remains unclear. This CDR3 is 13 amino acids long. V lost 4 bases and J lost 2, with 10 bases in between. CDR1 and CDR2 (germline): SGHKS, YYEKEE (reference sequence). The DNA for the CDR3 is TGTGCCAGCAGCCCAGAGGTTACCTACGAGCAGTACTTC. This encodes CASSPEVTYEQYF.

CDR3 bases: TGCAGTGCTAGGGGCGCTTGGGCCTACGAGCAGTACTTC. It translates to CSARGAWAYEQYF. The chain recombines TRBV20-1 with TRBJ2-7, with D unresolved. Trimming removed 3 bases from V and 2 bases from J, with 11 bases in between. Germline loops: CDR1 DFQATT, CDR2 SNEGSKA (reference sequence). This CDR3 contains 13 residues.

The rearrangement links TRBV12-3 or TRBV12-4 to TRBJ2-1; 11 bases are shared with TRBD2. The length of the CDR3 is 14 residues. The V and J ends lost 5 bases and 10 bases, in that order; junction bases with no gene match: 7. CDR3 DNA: TGTGCCAGCAGTCTCTTTAGCGGGGGGGCGGAGCAGTTCTTC. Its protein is CASSLFSGGAEQFF.

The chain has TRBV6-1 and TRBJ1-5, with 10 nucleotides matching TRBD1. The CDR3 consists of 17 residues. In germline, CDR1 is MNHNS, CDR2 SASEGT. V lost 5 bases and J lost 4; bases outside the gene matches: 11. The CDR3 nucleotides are TGTGCCAGCAGTTTACCTCGGGACAGGGGTGTAAATCAGCCCCAGCATTTT. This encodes CASSLPRDRGVNQPQHF.

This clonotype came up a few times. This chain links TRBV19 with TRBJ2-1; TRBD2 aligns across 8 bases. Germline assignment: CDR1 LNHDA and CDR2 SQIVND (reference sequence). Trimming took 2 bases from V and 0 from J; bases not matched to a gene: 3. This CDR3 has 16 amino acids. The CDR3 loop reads CASSIRGGTSYNEQFF. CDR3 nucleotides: TGTGCCAGTAGTATACGCGGGGGGACCTCCTACAATGAGCAGTTCTTC.

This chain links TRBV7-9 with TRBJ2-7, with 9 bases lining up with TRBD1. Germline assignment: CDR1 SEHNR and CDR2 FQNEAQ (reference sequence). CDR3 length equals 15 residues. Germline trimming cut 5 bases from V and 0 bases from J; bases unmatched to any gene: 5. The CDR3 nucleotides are TGTGCCAGCAGCGAAGGGACAGGGAGCTCCTACGAGCAGTACTTC. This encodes CASSEGTGSSYEQYF.

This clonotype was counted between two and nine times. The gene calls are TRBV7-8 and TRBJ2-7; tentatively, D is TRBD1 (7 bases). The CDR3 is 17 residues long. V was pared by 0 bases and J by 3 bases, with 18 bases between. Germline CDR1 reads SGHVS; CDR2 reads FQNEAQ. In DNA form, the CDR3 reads TGTGCCAGCAGCTTAGCGAACAGGGGAGGTTCCCGCTACGAGCAGTACTTC. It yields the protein CASSLANRGGSRYEQYF.

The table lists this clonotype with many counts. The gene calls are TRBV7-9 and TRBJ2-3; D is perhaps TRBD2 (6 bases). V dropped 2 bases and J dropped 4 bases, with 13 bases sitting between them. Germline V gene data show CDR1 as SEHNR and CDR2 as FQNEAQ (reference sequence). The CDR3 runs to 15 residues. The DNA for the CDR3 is TGTGCCAGCAGCTTAAGAAACCGGAGGGCAGATACGCAGTATTTT. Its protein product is CASSLRNRRADTQYF.